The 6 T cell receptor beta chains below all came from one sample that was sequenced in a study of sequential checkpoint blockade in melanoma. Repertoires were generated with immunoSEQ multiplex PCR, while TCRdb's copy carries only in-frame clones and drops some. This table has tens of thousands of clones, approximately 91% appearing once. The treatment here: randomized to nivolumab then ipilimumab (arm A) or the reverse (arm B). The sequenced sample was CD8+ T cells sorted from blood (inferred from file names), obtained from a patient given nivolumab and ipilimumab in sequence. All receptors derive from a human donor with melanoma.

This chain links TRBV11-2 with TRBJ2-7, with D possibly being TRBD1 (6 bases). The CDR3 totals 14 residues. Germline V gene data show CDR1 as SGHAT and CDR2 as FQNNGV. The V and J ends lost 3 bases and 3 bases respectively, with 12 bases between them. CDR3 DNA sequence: TGTGCCAGCAGCTTTTCCAGGGGCGGCTACGAGCAGTACTTC. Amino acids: CASSFSRGGYEQYF.

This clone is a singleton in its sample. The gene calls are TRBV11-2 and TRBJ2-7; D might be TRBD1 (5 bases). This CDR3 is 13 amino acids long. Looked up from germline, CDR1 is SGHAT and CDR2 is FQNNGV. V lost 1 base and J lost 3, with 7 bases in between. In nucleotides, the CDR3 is TGTGCCAGCAGCTTAGGACAGAACTACGAGCAGTACTTC. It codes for CASSLGQNYEQYF. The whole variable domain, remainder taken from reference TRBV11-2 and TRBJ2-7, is EAGVAQSPRYKIIEKRQSVAFWCNPISGHATLYWYQQILGQGPKLLIQFQNNGVVDDSQLPKDRFSAERLKGVDSTLKIQPAKLEDSAVYLCASSLGQNYEQYFGPGTRLTVT.

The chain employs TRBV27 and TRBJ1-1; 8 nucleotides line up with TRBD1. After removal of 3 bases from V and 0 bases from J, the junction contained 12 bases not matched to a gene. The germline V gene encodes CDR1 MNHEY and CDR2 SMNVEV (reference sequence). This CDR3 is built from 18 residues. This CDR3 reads CASSLYGGTGVLNTEAFF. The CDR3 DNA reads TGTGCCAGCAGTTTGTACGGCGGGACAGGTGTTCTGAACACTGAAGCTTTCTTT.

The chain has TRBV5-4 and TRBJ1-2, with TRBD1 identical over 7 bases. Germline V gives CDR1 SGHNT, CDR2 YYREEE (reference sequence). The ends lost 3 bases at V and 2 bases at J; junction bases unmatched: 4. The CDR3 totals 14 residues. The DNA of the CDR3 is TGTGCCAGCAGCTCCACAGGGGAAAACTATGGCTACACCTTC. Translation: CASSSTGENYGYTF.

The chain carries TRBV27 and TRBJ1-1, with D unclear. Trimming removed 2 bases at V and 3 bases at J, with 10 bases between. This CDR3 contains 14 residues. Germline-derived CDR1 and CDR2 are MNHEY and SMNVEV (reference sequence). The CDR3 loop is CASSLRTSDTEAFF. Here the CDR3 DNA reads TGTGCCAGCAGTTTAAGGACTTCCGACACTGAAGCTTTCTTT.

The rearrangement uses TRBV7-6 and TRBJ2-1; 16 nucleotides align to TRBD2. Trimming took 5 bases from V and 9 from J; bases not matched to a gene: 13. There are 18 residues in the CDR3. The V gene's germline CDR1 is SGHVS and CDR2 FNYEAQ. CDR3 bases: TGTGCCAGCAGCCAGGGACTAGCGGGGGGGCCTAGGTTTGTTGAGCAGTTCTTC. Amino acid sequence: CASSQGLAGGPRFVEQFF.